This TCR beta chain was retrieved from a study of blood T cells in healthy people across ages. Regarding the study as a whole: As naive T cell percentage varied, TCR beta diversity correlated strongly with it.

For the second PCR, which ran for roughly 7 to 11 cycles, a sample-barcoded 5' primer and a J-beta primer mix were used. A tag from a template-switch adaptor with 12 random nucleotides marked each cDNA molecule. TCRdb re-called the 5' RACE reads with MiXCR, one entry per CDR3 protein. The sample carries 630,000 or so distinct CDR3 sequences, roughly 31% recorded once. Concerning this clonotype: The antigen remains undetermined.

The CDR3 loop spans 14 amino acids. With V trimmed by 1 base and J by 3 bases, 3 bases remained unmatched. CDR1 and CDR2 (germline): DFQATT, SNEGSKA (reference sequence). This rearrangement joins TRBV20-1 to TRBJ1-1; the match to TRBD1 covers 9 bases. The source material was blood. The sequence was obtained from a woman of 80 years or more in good health. As DNA, the CDR3 is TGCAGTGCTAGAGCTAACAGGGGGCACACTGAAGCTTTCTTT. Residues: CSARANRGHTEAFF.